This paragraph reports one T cell receptor beta chain. The data originate from a study of blood T cell repertoires in COVID-19. Study information: The samples span acute and convalescent COVID-19 from the United States, Italy and Spain. From T cells, B-cell-depleted T cells, or PBMCs came the material, which was cDNA or gDNA.

Original data processing: Amplification of reference gene primers provided the estimated nucleated cell counts. This table comes from immunoSEQ multiplex PCR, and its TCRdb copy is limited to in-frame clones, with some not included. V, J and clone size are those of that table, while D and trimming were read from the DNA. There are about 160,000 clones in the sample; roughly four fifths occur only once, and 11% lies in the top ten. The CDR3 length is 16 residues. V gave up 1 base and J gave up 3 bases; unmatched junction bases: 3. Per germline, CDR1 SGHAT and CDR2 FQNNGV. Specimen: peripheral blood. The receptor's source is a human donor in a cohort sampled during active COVID-19. The chain combines TRBV11-2 with TRBJ2-1; TRBD2 matches at 10 bases. The CDR3 nucleotides read TGTGCCAGCAGCTTAGTGTCTAGCGGGAGCTACAATGAGCAGTTCTTC. Its translation: CASSLVSSGSYNEQFF.